A selection of T cell receptor beta chains follows, all from one sample in a study of identical twins. Each CDR3 protein gets one entry after TCRdb re-called the 5' RACE reads with MiXCR. The repertoire consists of 1.5 million or so distinct CDR3 sequences, with less than 35% occurring once and the leading ten covering about 0.27%. Sequences were obtained from cord blood. The receptors stem from a newborn girl in good health. Each CDR3 is given with its conserved first and last residue. A D gene is named only where the DNA matches it firmly. Not every row has a clone size; where given, it reads once, few, many or a size class.

>TRBJ1-4|TRBV20-1|TRBD1|.
CSASRRGQGLDEKLFF
TGCAGTGCTAGTCGGCGGGGACAGGGGCTGGACGAAAAACTGTTTTTT
>TRBJ2-1|TRBV7-7|TRBD2|.
CASSYQRGDEQFF
TGTGCTAGCAGTTACCAACGGGGGGATGAGCAGTTCTTC
>TRBJ2-3|TRBV4-2|.|few
CASSPDYVTDTQYF
TGTGCCAGCAGCCCGGATTATGTTACAGATACGCAGTATTTT
>TRBJ2-5|TRBV5-1|.|.
CASSLTSEGKEQYF
TGCGCCAGCAGCTTGACTTCGGAAGGGAAGGAGCAGTACTTC
>TRBJ2-1|TRBV11-3|.|once
CASSRGATAYNEQFF
TGTGCCAGCAGCCGGGGGGCTACCGCCTACAATGAGCAGTTCTTC
>TRBJ1-2|TRBV20-1|TRBD1|few
CSVEEGAYYGYTF
TGCAGTGTCGAAGAGGGGGCGTACTATGGCTACACCTTC
>TRBJ1-2|TRBV25-1|.|few
CASSESAGWGYTF
TGTGCCAGCAGTGAATCGGCAGGCTGGGGCTACACCTTC
>TRBJ1-2|TRBV20-1|.|.
CSANVLSTNYGYTF
TGCAGTGCTAATGTGCTGAGTACTAACTATGGCTACACCTTC
>TRBJ2-3|TRBV30|TRBD1|.
CAWRARGRSTDTQYF
TGTGCCTGGAGGGCCAGGGGGCGAAGCACAGATACGCAGTATTTT
>TRBJ2-7|TRBV27|.|.
CASSLRAEWAYEQYF
TGTGCCAGCAGTTTAAGGGCAGAGTGGGCCTACGAGCAGTACTTC
>TRBJ2-7|TRBV4-1|.|.
CASSQDQLSSYEQYF
TGCGCCAGCAGCCAAGATCAGCTGAGCTCCTACGAGCAGTACTTC
>TRBJ2-3|TRBV2|TRBD1|few
CASRRQGAKTDTQYF
TGTGCCAGCAGGAGACAGGGGGCGAAGACAGATACGCAGTATTTT
>TRBJ2-7|TRBV5-1|.|many
CASKTGYEQYF
TGCGCCAGCAAAACAGGTTACGAGCAGTACTTC
>TRBJ1-2|TRBV2|.|few
CASLKAAANYGYTF
TGTGCCAGCCTGAAGGCGGCAGCTAACTATGGCTACACCTTC
>TRBJ2-1|TRBV10-3|TRBD1|few
CAISEGQGYNEQFF
TGTGCCATCAGTGAGGGACAGGGGTACAATGAGCAGTTCTTC
>TRBJ2-7|TRBV5-4|.|.
CASSFYWGNEQYF
TGTGCCAGCAGCTTCTACTGGGGCAATGAGCAGTACTTC
>TRBJ2-1|TRBV7-2|TRBD2|.
CASSLVTSGLNEQFF
TGTGCCAGCAGCTTAGTGACTAGCGGGCTCAATGAGCAGTTCTTC
>TRBJ2-1|TRBV27|.|.
CASSTLTGPRSYNEQFF
TGTGCCAGCAGCACTTTAACAGGGCCCCGCTCCTACAATGAGCAGTTCTTC
>TRBJ1-1|TRBV7-2|.|.
CASSLVGVVNTEAFF
TGTGCCAGCAGCTTAGTGGGAGTCGTGAACACTGAAGCTTTCTTT
>TRBJ1-2|TRBV4-1|.|once
CASSHPLQGPLNYGYTF
TGCGCCAGCAGCCACCCCCTGCAGGGGCCCTTAAACTATGGCTACACCTTC
>TRBJ2-3|TRBV9|TRBD2|few
CASSVAGLAGGTDTQYF
TGTGCCAGCAGCGTAGCAGGACTAGCGGGAGGCACAGATACGCAGTATTTT
>TRBJ1-4|TRBV4-1|.|.
CASSQDNLREKLFF
TGCGCCAGCAGCCAAGATAACCTAAGAGAAAAACTGTTTTTT
>TRBJ2-1|TRBV5-1|.|.
CASRGQPTSATDNEQFF
TGCGCCAGCAGGGGGCAACCCACTAGTGCAACAGACAATGAGCAGTTCTTC
>TRBJ2-3|TRBV5-1|TRBD1|.
CASSFRGPGDTQYF
TGCGCCAGCAGCTTCAGGGGGCCGGGGGATACGCAGTATTTT
>TRBJ1-6|TRBV6-5|.|once
CASTKWGVGNSPPHF
.
>TRBJ2-1|TRBV12-5|TRBD2|few
CASGLVVSGTSNEQFF
TGTGCTAGTGGTTTGGTAGTGTCCGGGACTAGCAATGAGCAGTTCTTC
>TRBJ2-3|TRBV27|TRBD1|.
CASRDRTGYTDTQYF
TGTGCCAGCAGGGACCGGACAGGGTACACAGATACGCAGTATTTT
>TRBJ2-2|TRBV12-3/TRBV12-4|TRBD2|.
CASIPGLAPTGELFF
TGTGCCAGCATCCCGGGACTAGCGCCCACCGGGGAGCTGTTTTTT
>TRBJ2-7|TRBV12-3/TRBV12-4|.|.
CASGISANGGFEQYF
TGTGCCAGCGGCATCAGTGCTAATGGTGGCTTCGAGCAGTACTTC
>TRBJ2-1|TRBV5-4|TRBD1|.
CASSPPGQGRFGEQFF
TGTGCCAGCAGCCCACCGGGACAGGGGAGATTTGGTGAGCAGTTCTTC
>TRBJ2-3|TRBV20-1|TRBD2|.
CSAPGTSGGVRTDTQYF
TGCAGTGCACCGGGGACTAGCGGGGGGGTTCGCACAGATACGCAGTATTTT
>TRBJ1-4|TRBV3-1|TRBD1|.
CASSQSGQGRTNEKLFF
TGTGCCAGCAGCCAATCGGGACAGGGGAGGACTAATGAAAAACTGTTTTTT
>TRBJ1-1|TRBV3-1|.|few
CASSRETVNTEAFF
TGTGCCAGCAGCCGGGAGACAGTGAACACTGAAGCTTTCTTT
>TRBJ2-3|TRBV6-1|.|.
CASSERLSDTQYF
TGTGCCAGCAGTGAGCGTCTTTCAGATACGCAGTATTTT
>TRBJ1-5|TRBV7-2|.|once
CASSQEGDWNQPQHF
TGTGCCAGCAGCCAAGAGGGGGATTGGAATCAGCCCCAGCATTTT
>TRBJ1-4|TRBV6-6|TRBD1|.
CASSYSATGGKLFF
TGTGCCAGCAGTTACTCGGCCACAGGGGGAAAACTGTTTTTT
>TRBJ2-5|TRBV9|.|many
CASSVLGTQETQYF
TGTGCCAGCAGCGTCCTCGGGACCCAAGAGACCCAGTACTTC